This T cell receptor beta chain was sequenced for a study of T cells in Graves' hyperthyroidism and ophthalmopathy. Whole-study context: Peripheral blood collection took place at initial diagnosis, before any treatment.

The CDR3 regions of TCR beta were amplified from RNA transcripts. When the TCR CDR3 underwent first-round RT-PCR, the HTBI primer set was used. TCRdb independently ran MiXCR on the multiplex PCR reads; one entry per CDR3 protein. Here the sample spans a few hundred thousand distinct CDR3 sequences, roughly 14% being singletons. V was trimmed by 1 base and J by 4 bases, leaving 13 bases between them. Per the germline V gene, CDR1 is SQVTM and CDR2 is ANQGSEA. The CDR3 has 14 residues. Researchers barred patients who had uncontrolled infection, other autoimmune disease, pregnancy or lactation. This sample holds PBMCs from 8 to 10 ml fresh peripheral blood.

The receptor was derived from a man aged 30 to 39 with Graves' hyperthyroidism that later progressed to Graves' ophthalmopathy. V is TRBV29-1 and J is TRBJ1-2; D not certain. The sequencing input was blood. This CDR3 reads CSVEAPDTFYGYTF. The CDR3 DNA reads TGCAGCGTTGAAGCTCCCGACACGTTCTATGGCTACACCTTC.